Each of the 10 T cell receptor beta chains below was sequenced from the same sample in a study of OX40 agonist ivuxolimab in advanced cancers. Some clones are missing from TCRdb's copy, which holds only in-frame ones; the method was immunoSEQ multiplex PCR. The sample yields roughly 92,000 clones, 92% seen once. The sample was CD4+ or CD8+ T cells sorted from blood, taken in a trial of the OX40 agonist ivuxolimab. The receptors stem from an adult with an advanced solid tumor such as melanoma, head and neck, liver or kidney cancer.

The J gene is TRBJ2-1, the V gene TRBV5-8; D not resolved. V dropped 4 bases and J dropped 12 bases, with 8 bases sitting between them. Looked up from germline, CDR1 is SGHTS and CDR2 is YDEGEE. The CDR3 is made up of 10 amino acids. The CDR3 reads CASSGIGQFF. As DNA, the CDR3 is TGTGCCAGCAGCGGTATCGGGCAGTTCTTC.

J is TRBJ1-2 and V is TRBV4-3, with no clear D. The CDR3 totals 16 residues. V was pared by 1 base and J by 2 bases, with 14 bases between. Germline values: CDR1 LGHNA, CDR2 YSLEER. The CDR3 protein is CASSQGFAGSNYGYTF. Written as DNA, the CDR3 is TGCGCCAGCAGCCAAGGGTTCGCAGGTTCGAACTATGGCTACACCTTC.

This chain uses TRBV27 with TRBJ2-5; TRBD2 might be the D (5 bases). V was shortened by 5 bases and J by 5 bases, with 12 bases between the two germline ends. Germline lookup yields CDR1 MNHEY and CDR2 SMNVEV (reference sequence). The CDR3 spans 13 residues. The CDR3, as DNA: TGTGCCAGCAGTACTAGGTTCCAGGAGACCCAGTACTTC. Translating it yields CASSTRFQETQYF.

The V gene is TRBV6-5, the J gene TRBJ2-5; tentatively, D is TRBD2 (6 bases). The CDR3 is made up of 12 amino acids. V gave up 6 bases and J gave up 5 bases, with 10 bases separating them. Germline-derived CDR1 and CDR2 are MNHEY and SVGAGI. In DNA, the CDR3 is TGTGCCAGCAGATCTAGCGTGGAGACCCAGTACTTC. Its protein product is CASRSSVETQYF.

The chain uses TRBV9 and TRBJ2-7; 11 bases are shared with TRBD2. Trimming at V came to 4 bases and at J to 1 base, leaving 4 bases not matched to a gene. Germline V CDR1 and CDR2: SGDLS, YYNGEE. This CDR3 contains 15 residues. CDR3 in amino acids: CASSLLAGESYEQYF. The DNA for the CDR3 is TGTGCCAGCAGCTTACTAGCGGGGGAATCCTACGAGCAGTACTTC. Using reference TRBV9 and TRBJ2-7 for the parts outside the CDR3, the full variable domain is DSGVTQTPKHLITATGQRVTLRCSPRSGDLSVYWYQQSLDQGLQFLIQYYNGEERAKGNILERFSAQQFPDLHSELNLSSLELGDSALYFCASSLLAGESYEQYFGPGTRLTVT.

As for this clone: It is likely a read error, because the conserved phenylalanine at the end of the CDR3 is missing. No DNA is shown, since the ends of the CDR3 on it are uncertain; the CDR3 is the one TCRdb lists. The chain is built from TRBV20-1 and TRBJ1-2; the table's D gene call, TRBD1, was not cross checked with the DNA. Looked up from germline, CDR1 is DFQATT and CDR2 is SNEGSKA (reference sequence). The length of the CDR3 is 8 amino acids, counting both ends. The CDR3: CSASPQGL.

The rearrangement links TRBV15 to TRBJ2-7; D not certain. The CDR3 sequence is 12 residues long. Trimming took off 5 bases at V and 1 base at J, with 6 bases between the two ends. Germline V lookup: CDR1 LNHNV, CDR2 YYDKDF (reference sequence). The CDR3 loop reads CATSVGSYEQYF. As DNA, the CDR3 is TGTGCCACCAGCGTTGGGTCCTACGAGCAGTACTTC. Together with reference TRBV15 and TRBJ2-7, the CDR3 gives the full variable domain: DAMVIQNPRYQVTQFGKPVTLSCSQTLNHNVMYWYQQKSSQAPKLLFHYYDKDFNNEADTPDNFQSRRPNTSFCFLDIRSPGLGDTAMYLCATSVGSYEQYFGPGTRLTVT.

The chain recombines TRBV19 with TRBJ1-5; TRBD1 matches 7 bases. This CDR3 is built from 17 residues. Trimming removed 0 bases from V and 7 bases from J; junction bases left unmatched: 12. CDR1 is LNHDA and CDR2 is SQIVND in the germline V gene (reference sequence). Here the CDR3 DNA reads TGTGCCAGTAGTATAGAGGTCAGGGGGGTGATGGACCAGCCCCAGCATTTT. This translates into CASSIEVRGVMDQPQHF.

CDR3 in DNA: TGTGCCAGCAGCTTGACGCGGGGGGGCTCCTACAATGAGCAGTTCTTC. This translates into CASSLTRGGSYNEQFF. This chain connects TRBV5-5 to TRBJ2-1, with TRBD2 matching 9 bases. Germline CDR1 SGHKS, CDR2 YYEKEE (reference sequence). The CDR3 sequence is 16 residues long. Trimming cost V 1 base and J 0 bases; bases outside gene matches: 2.

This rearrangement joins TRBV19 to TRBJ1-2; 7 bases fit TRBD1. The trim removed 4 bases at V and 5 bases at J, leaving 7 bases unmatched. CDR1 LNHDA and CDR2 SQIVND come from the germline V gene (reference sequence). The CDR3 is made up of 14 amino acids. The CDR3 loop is CASSTGTAFYGYTF. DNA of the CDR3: TGTGCCAGTAGTACTGGGACAGCCTTTTATGGCTACACCTTC.